Below, 26 T cell receptor beta chains from the same sample are listed, as sequenced in a study of PD-L1 blockade in urothelial cancer. Time point described: pretreatment peripheral blood. Using immunoSEQ multiplex PCR, the repertoire was profiled, and TCRdb retains in-frame clones only, with some absent. This table has about 63,000 clones, about four fifths appearing once. This specimen was PBMCs, taken around atezolizumab (anti-PD-L1) treatment. Every receptor here comes from a man in his 70s with urothelial cancer.

This chain connects TRBV11-2 to TRBJ2-3, with 11 bases lining up with TRBD2. In germline, CDR1 is SGHAT, CDR2 FQNNGV. This CDR3 is 14 amino acids long. The junction had 2 bases not matched to a gene; V was cut back by 1 base and J by 8 bases. The CDR3 coding sequence is TGTGCCAGCAGCTTAGTACTAGCGGGAGCTACGCAGTATTTT. It codes for CASSLVLAGATQYF.

The chain couples TRBV7-2 to TRBJ2-5; 9 nucleotides agree with TRBD1. The CDR3 totals 15 residues. J was trimmed by 3 bases and V by 5 bases; bases with no gene match: 7. Germline CDR1 SGHTA, CDR2 FQGNSA. This CDR3 is CASSKEQGAEETQYF. The CDR3 region has the DNA TGTGCCAGCAGCAAGGAACAGGGGGCCGAAGAGACCCAGTACTTC.

This sequence joins TRBV2 and TRBJ1-2; TRBD1 might be the D (6 bases). The V end lost 7 bases, the J end lost 1 base, and 13 bases lay between the germline ends. From germline, CDR1 is SNHLY and CDR2 FYNNEI. This CDR3 is 14 amino acids long. The chain's CDR3 is CASTPGHFNYGYTF. The CDR3 bases are TGTGCCAGCACCCCGGGACATTTTAACTATGGCTACACCTTC.

DNA of the CDR3: TGTGCCAGTAGTCAGCGGGGGGGGGCAGATACGCAGTATTTT. Its translation: CASSQRGGADTQYF. The chain recombines TRBV19 with TRBJ2-3, with 10 positions matching TRBD2. Germline V gene data show CDR1 as LNHDA and CDR2 as SQIVND (reference sequence). V lost 5 bases and J lost 4; bases outside the gene matches: 3. The CDR3 sequence is 14 residues long. The full variable domain, rest sourced from reference TRBV19 and TRBJ2-3, is DGGITQSPKYLFRKEGQNVTLSCEQNLNHDAMYWYRQDPGQGLRLIYYSQIVNDFQKGDIAEGYSVSREKKESFPLTVTSAQKNPTAFYLCASSQRGGADTQYFGPGTRLTVL.

The chain combines TRBV18 with TRBJ2-2, with 7 bases matching TRBD2. The CDR3 is made up of 16 amino acids. Trimming took 2 bases from V and 1 from J; bases not matched to a gene: 4. Germline assignment: CDR1 KGHSH and CDR2 LQKENI. DNA of the CDR3: TGTGCCAGCTCACCAAGGAGCGGGGTGAACACCGGGGAGCTGTTTTTT. Its protein is CASSPRSGVNTGELFF.

The J gene is TRBJ1-1, the V gene TRBV11-2; D unclear. Germline loops: CDR1 SGHAT, CDR2 FQNNGV. Deletions cut 7 bases from V and 0 bases from J, with 12 bases between. The CDR3 sequence is 14 residues long. In nucleotides, the CDR3 is TGTGCCAGCACCCCGGGATTCATGAACACTGAAGCTTTCTTT. Translating gives CASTPGFMNTEAFF.

This chain uses TRBV18 with TRBJ2-5; possibly TRBD2 for D (5 bases). The germline V gene encodes CDR1 KGHSH and CDR2 LQKENI. The CDR3 loop spans 14 amino acids. V was clipped by 0 bases and J by 1 base, with 6 bases between them. CDR3 nucleotides: TGTGCCAGCTCACCACCAGGGAGCCAAGAGACCCAGTACTTC. Encoded protein: CASSPPGSQETQYF.

The rearrangement joins TRBV2 to TRBJ2-1; TRBD1 matches at 8 bases. This CDR3 is 14 amino acids long. Germline trimming cut 5 bases from V and 9 bases from J; bases unmatched to any gene: 9. Germline V gene lookup returns CDR1 SNHLY and CDR2 FYNNEI. The CDR3 nucleotides are TGTGCCAGCAGTCGAAGGACAGGGCCGGTTGAGCAGTTCTTC. It translates to CASSRRTGPVEQFF.

The chain links TRBV28 to TRBJ2-2; 9 nucleotides agree with TRBD1. V was pared by 4 bases and J by 5 bases, with 8 bases of the junction left unmatched. CDR1 and CDR2 (germline): MDHEN, SYDVKM. The CDR3 runs to 16 residues. The DNA of the CDR3 is TGTGCCAGCAGTTCCCAACAGGGGGCGCGAACCGGGGAGCTGTTTTTT. Translating gives CASSSQQGARTGELFF.

The chain links TRBV19 to TRBJ2-1; D is uncertain. Germline V gives CDR1 LNHDA, CDR2 SQIVND (reference sequence). The CDR3 sequence is 16 residues long. Deletions cut 2 bases from V and 0 bases from J, with 11 bases between. The CDR3 region is CASSIMLYNSYNEQFF. The CDR3 coding sequence is TGTGCCAGTAGTATAATGTTGTATAACTCCTACAATGAGCAGTTCTTC.

The chain has TRBV5-4 and TRBJ1-4; 9 bases line up with TRBD1. Germline V CDR1 and CDR2: SGHNT, YYREEE (reference sequence). CDR3 size: 16 residues. V lost 4 bases, J lost 8 bases, and 12 bases stayed unmatched. The CDR3 spells CASSRPGQGQKEKLFF. The CDR3 nucleotides read TGTGCCAGCAGCCGACCGGGACAGGGACAGAAGGAAAAACTGTTTTTT.

The chain carries TRBV4-1 and TRBJ2-4; tentatively, D is TRBD1 (7 bases). There are 17 residues in the CDR3. Germline-derived CDR1 and CDR2 are MGHRA and YSYEKL. V was cut by 3 bases and J by 3 bases, with 18 bases left in between. CDR3 nucleotide sequence: TGCGCCAGCAGCCAGATGGGTGCAGGGGGAGGCAAAAACATTCAGTACTTC. Protein sequence: CASSQMGAGGGKNIQYF.

The chain recombines TRBV19 with TRBJ1-2, with D perhaps matching TRBD1 (6 bases). This CDR3 is built from 13 residues. Trimming shortened V by 6 bases and J by 2 bases, and 10 bases separated the two germline ends. Looked up from germline, CDR1 is LNHDA and CDR2 is SQIVND (reference sequence). CDR3 region: CASSYRANYGYTF. DNA for the CDR3: TGTGCCAGTAGCTACAGGGCCAACTATGGCTACACCTTC.

The rearrangement links TRBV4-2 to TRBJ1-2; TRBD1 matches at 10 bases. Per the germline V gene, CDR1 is LGHNA and CDR2 is YNFKEQ. The ends lost 1 base at V and 3 bases at J; junction bases unmatched: 2. The CDR3 is 15 amino acids. The CDR3 DNA follows: TGTGCCAGCAGCCAAGGACAGGGGGCAGACTATGGCTACACCTTC. This codes for CASSQGQGADYGYTF.

This clone was seen only a few times. This chain joins TRBV11-2 and TRBJ1-5, with 7 positions matching TRBD1. V shed 5 bases, J shed 2 bases, and the junction held 6 bases outside the gene matches. Per the germline V gene, CDR1 is SGHAT and CDR2 is FQNNGV. The length of the CDR3 is 15 residues. The CDR3 region is CASSDDRVGNQPQHF. DNA of the CDR3: TGTGCCAGCAGCGACGACAGGGTGGGCAATCAGCCCCAGCATTTT.

This rearrangement joins TRBV6-1 to TRBJ2-3; D is perhaps TRBD2 (5 bases). Germline V gene sequence: CDR1 MNHNS, CDR2 SASEGT. The CDR3 loop spans 15 amino acids. V lost 6 bases and J 3 bases, leaving 16 bases between the germline ends. CDR3 coding DNA: TGTGCCAGCAGCCTTGACCCGAGAGGGACAGATACGCAGTATTTT. This translates into CASSLDPRGTDTQYF.

This chain uses TRBV10-2 with TRBJ2-2, with D perhaps TRBD2 (5 bases). Germline values: CDR1 WSHSY, CDR2 SAAADI. This CDR3 contains 16 residues. Trimming took 5 bases from V and 7 from J, leaving 20 bases between them. CDR3 bases: TGCGCCAGCAGTACCCCGGGATCGGTTTCAGGCGGGGAGCTGTTTTTT. Translating it yields CASSTPGSVSGGELFF.

This chain uses TRBV18 with TRBJ2-2; 7 bases align to TRBD2. Losses at the gene ends were 5 bases for V and 6 bases for J; bases not matched to a gene: 6. This CDR3 contains 14 residues. Germline-derived CDR1 and CDR2 are KGHSH and LQKENI. The chain's CDR3 is CASSGGTTAGELFF. The CDR3, as DNA: TGTGCCAGCTCAGGTGGGACTACCGCCGGGGAGCTGTTTTTT. Drawing the rest from reference TRBV18 and TRBJ2-2, the complete variable domain is NAGVMQNPRHLVRRRGQEARLRCSPMKGHSHVYWYRQLPEEGLKFMVYLQKENIIDESGMPKERFSAEFPKEGPSILRIQQVVRGDSAAYFCASSGGTTAGELFFGEGSRLTVL.

This clone was seen more than once but under ten times. The chain links TRBV11-1 to TRBJ2-1, with 13 bases lining up with TRBD2. Germline V gene data show CDR1 as SGHAT and CDR2 as FQDESV (reference sequence). The CDR3 covers 15 residues. V shed 5 bases, J shed 12 bases, and the junction held 10 bases outside the gene matches. CDR3 sequence reads: CASSPGLAGDGGQFF. DNA for the CDR3: TGTGCCAGCAGCCCCGGACTAGCGGGAGATGGCGGGCAGTTCTTC.

The J gene is TRBJ2-1, the V gene TRBV7-8, with D hard to call. Germline CDR1 is SGHVS and CDR2 is FQNEAQ. V was shortened by 5 bases and J by 6 bases, with 23 bases between the two germline ends. The CDR3 is 17 amino acids. CDR3 sequence reads: CASSPLVWAGRSNEQFF. The CDR3 DNA follows: TGTGCCAGCAGCCCCTTAGTTTGGGCCGGTCGTAGCAATGAGCAGTTCTTC.

V gene TRBV9 combines with J gene TRBJ1-2; D call uncertain. The germline V gene encodes CDR1 SGDLS and CDR2 YYNGEE. The CDR3 is made up of 13 amino acids. Trimming removed 0 bases at V and 3 bases at J, with 6 bases between. The CDR3 region is CASSVGLDYGYTF. The CDR3, as DNA: TGTGCCAGCAGCGTAGGGCTAGACTATGGCTACACCTTC.

The chain carries TRBV5-1 and TRBJ2-5; D not resolved. This CDR3 comprises 15 residues. The germline CDR1 and CDR2 sequences are SGHRS and YFSETQ. Trimming removed 4 bases at V and 3 bases at J, with 16 bases between. DNA for the CDR3: TGCGCCAGCAGCGCCGGCGTTGGGCAGGAAGAGACCCAGTACTTC. Translated: CASSAGVGQEETQYF.

The chain has TRBV2 and TRBJ1-5, with TRBD1 as a possible D gene (5 bases). Germline V gives CDR1 SNHLY, CDR2 FYNNEI. V gave up 7 bases and J gave up 4 bases, with 17 bases separating them. The CDR3 spans 15 residues. DNA for the CDR3: TGTGCCAGCAAGAAGGGGAGGGCAATTAATCAGCCCCAGCATTTT. This sequence encodes CASKKGRAINQPQHF.

DNA for the CDR3: TGTGCCAGCTTAGGACAGGGGTCCGATGAGCAGTTCTTC. The encoded protein is CASLGQGSDEQFF. This chain links TRBV2 with TRBJ2-1; TRBD1 matches at 9 bases. CDR1 and CDR2 from the germline V gene are SNHLY and FYNNEI. V lost 8 bases and J lost 8; bases outside the gene matches: 7. This CDR3 is built from 13 residues.

This sequence joins TRBV5-8 and TRBJ2-6; D is perhaps TRBD2 (5 bases). CDR1 is SGHTS and CDR2 is YDEGEE in the germline V gene. The V gene lost 7 bases and the J gene lost 0 bases, with 8 bases spanning the gap. This CDR3 region has 14 residues. CDR3: CASGSTSGANVLTF. The CDR3 region has the DNA TGTGCCAGCGGGAGCACCTCTGGGGCCAACGTCCTGACTTTC.

The chain uses TRBV5-8 and TRBJ2-3, with 9 bases lining up with TRBD1. Trimming took 4 bases from V and 2 from J; bases not matched to a gene: 5. CDR3 size: 15 residues. The germline CDR1 and CDR2 sequences are SGHTS and YDEGEE. CDR3 protein: CASSGYRGPTDTQYF. As DNA, the CDR3 is TGTGCCAGCAGCGGTTACAGGGGGCCCACAGATACGCAGTATTTT.